This T cell receptor (beta chain) was profiled in a study of blood T cell repertoires in COVID-19. Study-level information: Samples of COVID-19 (acute and convalescent) were obtained from the United States, Italy and Spain. PBMCs, B-cell-depleted T cells, or T cells provided the cDNA or gDNA that made up the material.

Source study methods: Quantification of nucleated cells was approximated via reference gene primer amplification. The protocol was immunoSEQ multiplex PCR, while the TCRdb copy is restricted to in-frame clones and leaves out a portion. The V and J calls and the clone size are those of that table, but D and trimming were determined from the DNA. The table shows 140,000 or so clones, with roughly 88% occurring only once. Germline trimming cut 5 bases from V and 5 bases from J; bases unmatched to any gene: 6. The V gene's germline CDR1 is SGHTA and CDR2 FQGNSA. This CDR3 comprises 14 residues. Sequencing was performed on peripheral blood. The V and J genes are TRBV7-2 and TRBJ2-1; 7 nucleotides line up with TRBD2. The source of this sequence is a man aged 65 to 85 with acute or convalescent COVID-19. CDR3: CASSPTGTNNEQFF. The CDR3 coding sequence is TGTGCCAGCAGCCCAACCGGGACTAACAATGAGCAGTTCTTC.